These 3 T cell receptor beta chains were all obtained from the same sample, sequenced in a study of T cell responses to AZD1222 COVID-19 vaccine. Clones were read by immunoSEQ multiplex PCR, and TCRdb kept only the in-frame ones, dropping some. Of over 100,000 clones listed, approximately 86% were seen once; the top ten hold around 3.3%. Sequencing used peripheral blood, obtained 28 days after the second dose of the MenACWY control vaccine. These receptors were collected from an adult who received the MenACWY meningococcal vaccine as a control.

J is TRBJ1-5 and V is TRBV10-2; weak D call: TRBD1 (6 bases). CDR1 WSHSY and CDR2 SAAADI come from the germline V gene. Trimming removed 6 bases from V and 6 bases from J, with 15 bases in between. The CDR3 length is 14 residues. Here the CDR3 reads CASSPAGGPQPQHF. The CDR3 DNA sequence: TGCGCCAGCAGCCCCGCCGGGGGGCCTCAGCCCCAGCATTTT.

This rearrangement joins TRBV27 to TRBJ1-1; a weak D match, TRBD1 (5 bases). CDR1 is MNHEY, CDR2 SMNVEV, per germline (reference sequence). V was clipped by 2 bases and J by 4 bases, with 11 bases between them. The CDR3 contains 14 residues. The CDR3 sequence: CASSLQGTSTEAFF. The CDR3 region has the DNA TGTGCCAGCAGTTTACAGGGAACGAGCACTGAAGCTTTCTTT.

The chain carries TRBV24-1 and TRBJ2-7, with 7 bases that match TRBD1. The CDR3 length is 18 residues. V shed 1 base and J 3 bases; nucleotides not matched to a gene: 14. CDR1 and CDR2 (germline): KGHDR, SFDVKD. CDR3: CATSDFYRPKQGCYEQYF. The DNA of the CDR3 is TGTGCCACCAGTGATTTCTACCGCCCAAAACAGGGGTGCTACGAGCAGTACTTC.